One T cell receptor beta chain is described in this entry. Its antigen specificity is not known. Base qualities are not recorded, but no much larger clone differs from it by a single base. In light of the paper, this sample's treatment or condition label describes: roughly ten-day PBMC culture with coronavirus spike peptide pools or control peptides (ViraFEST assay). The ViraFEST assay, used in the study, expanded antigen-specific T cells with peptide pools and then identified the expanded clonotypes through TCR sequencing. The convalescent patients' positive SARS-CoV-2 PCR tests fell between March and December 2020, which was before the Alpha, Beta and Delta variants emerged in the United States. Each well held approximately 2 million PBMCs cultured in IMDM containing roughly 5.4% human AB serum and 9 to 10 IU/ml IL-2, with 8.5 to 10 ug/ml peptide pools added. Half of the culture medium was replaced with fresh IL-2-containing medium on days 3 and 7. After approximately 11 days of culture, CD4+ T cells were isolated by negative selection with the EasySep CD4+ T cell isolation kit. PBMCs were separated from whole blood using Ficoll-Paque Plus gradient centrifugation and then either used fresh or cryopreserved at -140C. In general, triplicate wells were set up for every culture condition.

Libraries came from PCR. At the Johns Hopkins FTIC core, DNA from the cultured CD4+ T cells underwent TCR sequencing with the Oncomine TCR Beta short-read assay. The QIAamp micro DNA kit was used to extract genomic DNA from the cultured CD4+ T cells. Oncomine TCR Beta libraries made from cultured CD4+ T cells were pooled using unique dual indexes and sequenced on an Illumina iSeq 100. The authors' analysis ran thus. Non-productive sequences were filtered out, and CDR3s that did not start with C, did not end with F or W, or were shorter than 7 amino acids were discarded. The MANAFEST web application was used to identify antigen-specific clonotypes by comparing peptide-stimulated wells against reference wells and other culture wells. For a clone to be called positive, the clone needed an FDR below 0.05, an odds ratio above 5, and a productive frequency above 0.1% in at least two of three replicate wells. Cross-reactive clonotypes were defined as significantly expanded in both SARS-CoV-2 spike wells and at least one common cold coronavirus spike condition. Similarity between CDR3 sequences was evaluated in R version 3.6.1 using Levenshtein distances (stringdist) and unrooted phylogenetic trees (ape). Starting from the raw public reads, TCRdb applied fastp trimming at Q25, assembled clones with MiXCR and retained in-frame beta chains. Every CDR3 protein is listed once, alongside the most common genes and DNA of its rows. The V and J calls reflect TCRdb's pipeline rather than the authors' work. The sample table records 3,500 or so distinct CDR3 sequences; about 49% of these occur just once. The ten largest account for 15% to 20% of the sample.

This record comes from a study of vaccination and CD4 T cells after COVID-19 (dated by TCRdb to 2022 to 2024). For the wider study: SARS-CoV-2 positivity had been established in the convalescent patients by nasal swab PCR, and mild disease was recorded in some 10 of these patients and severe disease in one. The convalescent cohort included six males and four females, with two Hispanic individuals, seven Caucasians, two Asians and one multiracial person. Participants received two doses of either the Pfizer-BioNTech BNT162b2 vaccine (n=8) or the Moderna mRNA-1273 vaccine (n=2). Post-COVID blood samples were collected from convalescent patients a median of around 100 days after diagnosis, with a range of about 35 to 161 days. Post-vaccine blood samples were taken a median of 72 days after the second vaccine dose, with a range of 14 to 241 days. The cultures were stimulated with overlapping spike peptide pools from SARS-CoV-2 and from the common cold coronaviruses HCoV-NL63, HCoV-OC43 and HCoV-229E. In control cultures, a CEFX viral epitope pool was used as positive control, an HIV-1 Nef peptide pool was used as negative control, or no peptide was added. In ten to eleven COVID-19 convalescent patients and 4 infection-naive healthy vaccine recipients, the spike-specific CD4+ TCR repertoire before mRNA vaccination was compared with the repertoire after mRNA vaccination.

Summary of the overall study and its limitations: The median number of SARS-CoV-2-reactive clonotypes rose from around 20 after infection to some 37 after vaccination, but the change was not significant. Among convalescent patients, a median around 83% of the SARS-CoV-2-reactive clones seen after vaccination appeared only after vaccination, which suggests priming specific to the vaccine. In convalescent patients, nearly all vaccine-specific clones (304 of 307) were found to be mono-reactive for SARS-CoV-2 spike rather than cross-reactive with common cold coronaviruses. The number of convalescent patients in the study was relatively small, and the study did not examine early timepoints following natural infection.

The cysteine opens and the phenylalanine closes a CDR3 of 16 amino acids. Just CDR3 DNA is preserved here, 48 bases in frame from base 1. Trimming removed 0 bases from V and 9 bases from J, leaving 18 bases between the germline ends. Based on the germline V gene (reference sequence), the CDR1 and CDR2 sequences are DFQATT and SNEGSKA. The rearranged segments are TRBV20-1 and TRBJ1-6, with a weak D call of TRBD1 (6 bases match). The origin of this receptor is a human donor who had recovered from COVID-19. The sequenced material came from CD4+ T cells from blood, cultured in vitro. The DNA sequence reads TGCAGTGCTAGAGATCATGGGGGGGGCGAGGGTTCACCCCTCCACTTT. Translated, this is CSARDHGGGEGSPLHF.